This T cell receptor beta chain emerged from a study of blood T cell repertoires in COVID-19. Looking at the study overall: COVID-19 samples from acute and convalescent phases originated in the United States, Italy and Spain. T cells, B-cell-depleted T cells, or PBMCs supplied cDNA or gDNA.

In germline, CDR1 is MDHEN, CDR2 SYDVKM. The germline V and J ends were trimmed by 0 bases and 2 bases, with 14 bases remaining between them. The CDR3 runs 16 residues. Original data processing: From reference gene primer amplification, estimates of nucleated cell counts were derived. Some clones are missing from TCRdb's copy, which holds only in-frame ones; the method was immunoSEQ multiplex PCR. V and J calls and clone size follow that table, whereas D and trimming were derived from the DNA. Among about 150,000 clones listed, more than 75% were seen once. This chain joins TRBV28 and TRBJ2-7; D possibly corresponds to TRBD2 (5 bases). Sequencing input: peripheral blood. This clonotype originated in a man older than 75 with acute or convalescent COVID-19. This chain's CDR3 is CASSLWRVGYTYEQYF. CDR3 nucleotides: TGTGCCAGCAGTTTATGGAGGGTGGGCTATACCTACGAGCAGTACTTC.